The next 21 T cell receptor beta chains were all read from a single sample in a study of graft-versus-host responses after intestinal transplantation. Sequencing used immunoSEQ multiplex PCR; TCRdb keeps in-frame clones, though not all of them. The sample has around 25,000 clones, roughly 94% seen once. The sequences come from PBMCs, collected 156 days after intestinal transplant. The receptor set was obtained from a human patient who received an intestinal transplant, so some T cells may come from the graft donor.

This rearrangement joins TRBV2 to TRBJ1-5, with 7 bases fitting TRBD1. V trimming: 3 bases; J trimming: 0 bases; junction bases outside the gene matches: 2. CDR3 size: 15 residues. Germline-derived CDR1 and CDR2 are SNHLY and FYNNEI. The CDR3 loop is CASSEGQISNQPQHF. The CDR3 DNA follows: TGTGCCAGCAGTGAGGGACAGATTAGCAATCAGCCCCAGCATTTT.

CDR3 DNA: TGTGCCAGCAGCTTAGGACTAGTAGGAGATACGCAGTATTTT. As protein: CASSLGLVGDTQYF. The chain couples TRBV7-9 to TRBJ2-3; D might be TRBD2 (6 bases). CDR1 SEHNR and CDR2 FQNEAQ come from the germline V gene (reference sequence). Trimming removed 1 base from V and 5 bases from J, with 10 bases in between. This CDR3 contains 14 residues.

This clone has just a few counts. A junction boundary mismatches the germline segment, possibly from a read error. The chain links TRBV2 to TRBJ2-1, with D possibly matching TRBD2 (5 bases). The CDR3 contains 13 residues. The germline V gene encodes CDR1 SNHLY and CDR2 FYNNEI. CDR3 sequence: CASGERLYNEQFF. The DNA for the CDR3 is TGTGCCAGCGGTGAGCGGCTATACAATGAGCAGTTCTTC.

The chain couples TRBV30 to TRBJ2-5, with D perhaps TRBD1 (6 bases). This CDR3 region has 13 residues. Germline CDR1 GTSNPN, CDR2 SVGIG (reference sequence). Trimming took 4 bases from V and 5 from J, leaving 14 bases between them. Here the CDR3 reads CAWNRDQEETQYF. CDR3 DNA: TGTGCCTGGAACAGGGACCAGGAGGAGACCCAGTACTTC.

This chain joins TRBV7-8 and TRBJ2-7; perhaps TRBD2 as D (5 bases). The V and J ends lost 4 bases and 0 bases respectively, with 16 bases between them. The germline V gene encodes CDR1 SGHVS and CDR2 FQNEAQ. CDR3 length equals 16 residues. The CDR3 DNA sequence: TGTGCCAGCAGCTCCGAACTGCGGGCTACCTCCTACGAGCAGTACTTC. This gives the protein CASSSELRATSYEQYF. The variable domain in full, with the rest retrieved from reference TRBV7-8 and TRBJ2-7, is GAGVSQSPRYKVAKRGQDVALRCDPISGHVSLFWYQQALGQGPEFLTYFQNEAQLDKSGLPSDRFFAERPEGSVSTLKIQRTQQEDSAVYLCASSSELRATSYEQYFGPGTRLTVT.

The V gene is TRBV29-1, the J gene TRBJ2-7; no definite D call. The CDR3 runs to 12 residues. The V gene lost 2 bases and the J gene lost 4 bases, with 9 bases spanning the gap. Germline V CDR1 and CDR2: SQVTM, ANQGSEA. The chain's CDR3 is CSVETTEYEQYF. The CDR3 nucleotides are TGCAGCGTTGAAACGACGGAATACGAGCAGTACTTC.

The chain carries TRBV5-4 and TRBJ1-5; 9 bases match TRBD1. CDR1 and CDR2 (germline): SGHNT, YYREEE (reference sequence). CDR3 length: 14 amino acids. With V trimmed by 3 bases and J by 6 bases, 4 bases remained unmatched. In DNA, the CDR3 is TGTGCCAGCAGCTCAGGACAGGGGAGTCAGCCCCAGCATTTT. Translating gives CASSSGQGSQPQHF.

The chain uses TRBV7-9 and TRBJ1-1; maybe TRBD1 (6 bases). The CDR3 spans 15 residues. Trimming cost V 3 bases and J 4 bases, with 15 bases left between them. Germline lookup yields CDR1 SEHNR and CDR2 FQNEAQ (reference sequence). CDR3: CASSFSDSIFTEAFF. CDR3 nucleotide sequence: TGTGCCAGCAGCTTCTCGGACAGTATTTTCACTGAAGCTTTCTTT.

This chain connects TRBV28 to TRBJ2-7, with TRBD2 identical over 12 bases. V shed 3 bases, J shed 4 bases, and the junction held 10 bases outside the gene matches. Germline lookup yields CDR1 MDHEN and CDR2 SYDVKM. The CDR3 covers 17 residues. CDR3 bases: TGTGCCAGCAGTTTCCCCTCACTAGCGGGAGGACGTTACGAGCAGTACTTC. Translating gives CASSFPSLAGGRYEQYF.

V gene TRBV19 combines with J gene TRBJ2-1; D not certain. The CDR3 sequence is 15 residues long. V shed 0 bases and J shed 2 bases, with 8 bases lying between them. Looked up from germline, CDR1 is LNHDA and CDR2 is SQIVND (reference sequence). The CDR3, as DNA: TGTGCCAGTAGTATAGACTATGCCACCTACAATGAGCAGTTCTTC. This gives the protein CASSIDYATYNEQFF.

The V call is TRBV28, the J call TRBJ2-2, with D uncertain. The germline V gene encodes CDR1 MDHEN and CDR2 SYDVKM. V was pared by 3 bases and J by 6 bases, with 11 bases between. CDR3 length equals 14 residues. CDR3 in amino acids: CASSFPVFSGELFF. The CDR3 DNA follows: TGTGCCAGCAGTTTCCCAGTTTTCTCCGGGGAGCTGTTTTTT. The full variable domain, completed using reference TRBV28 and TRBJ2-2, is DVKVTQSSRYLVKRTGEKVFLECVQDMDHENMFWYRQDPGLGLRLIYFSYDVKMKEKGDIPEGYSVSREKKERFSLILESASTNQTSMYLCASSFPVFSGELFFGEGSRLTVL.

The J gene is TRBJ1-1, the V gene TRBV19, with D perhaps matching TRBD1 (5 bases). The CDR3 totals 12 residues. Germline CDR1 reads LNHDA; CDR2 reads SQIVND (reference sequence). The V end lost 5 bases, the J end lost 8 bases, and 12 bases lay between the germline ends. CDR3 coding DNA: TGTGCCAGTAGTTCTCTGACAGCAGAAGCTTTCTTT. Its protein is CASSSLTAEAFF.

This clone was counted once. The chain is built from TRBV4-2 and TRBJ2-3; D is unresolved. Germline lookup yields CDR1 LGHNA and CDR2 YNFKEQ. V lost 0 bases to trimming and J lost 3 bases, with 13 bases between them. The CDR3 sequence is 16 residues long. CDR3 sequence reads: CASSQDIAATTDTQYF. The CDR3 DNA is TGTGCCAGCAGCCAAGATATAGCAGCGACAACAGATACGCAGTATTTT.

The chain is built from TRBV16 and TRBJ2-7; the D gene could be TRBD1 or TRBD2 (5 bases each). CDR1 and CDR2 from the germline V gene are KGHSY and FQNENV. The CDR3 totals 15 residues. V dropped 4 bases and J dropped 2 bases, with 15 bases sitting between them. CDR3 sequence (DNA): TGTGCCAGCAGCCGATCGAGAGAGGGGCCCTACGAGCAGTACTTC. Protein: CASSRSREGPYEQYF. Supplemented by reference TRBV16 and TRBJ2-7, the full variable domain reads GEEVAQTPKHLVRGEGQKAKLYCAPIKGHSYVFWYQQVLKNEFKFLISFQNENVFDETGMPKERFSAKCLPNSPCSLEIQATKLEDSAVYFCASSRSREGPYEQYFGPGTRLTVT.

This chain joins TRBV30 and TRBJ2-3; 10 bases fit TRBD1. This CDR3 is built from 15 residues. Germline-derived CDR1 and CDR2 are GTSNPN and SVGIG (reference sequence). V was pared by 5 bases and J by 6 bases, with 11 bases of the junction left unmatched. The CDR3 DNA sequence: TGTGCCTGGTGGGGGGGACAGGGGCCGGGGGATACGCAGTATTTT. Its protein product is CAWWGGQGPGDTQYF.

The chain recombines TRBV11-2 with TRBJ2-3, with D hard to call. Per the germline V gene, CDR1 is SGHAT and CDR2 is FQNNGV. Trimming took 4 bases from V and 0 from J, leaving 11 bases between them. There are 15 residues in the CDR3. This chain's CDR3 is CASSSEFPSTDTQYF. The CDR3 nucleotides read TGTGCCAGCAGCTCAGAGTTCCCTAGCACAGATACGCAGTATTTT.

This chain connects TRBV5-1 to TRBJ2-3; a weak D match, TRBD2 (6 bases). The length of the CDR3 is 14 residues. Between the trimmed V and J ends, which lost 0 bases and 6 bases, there was a span of 11 bases. CDR1 SGHRS and CDR2 YFSETQ come from the germline V gene. The CDR3 spells CASSLGTAGDTQYF. Written as DNA, the CDR3 is TGCGCCAGCAGCTTGGGGACCGCGGGGGATACGCAGTATTTT. The full variable domain, completed using reference TRBV5-1 and TRBJ2-3, is KAGVTQTPRYLIKTRGQQVTLSCSPISGHRSVSWYQQTPGQGLQFLFEYFSETQRNKGNFPGRFSGRQFSNSRSEMNVSTLELGDSALYLCASSLGTAGDTQYFGPGTRLTVL.

The genes are TRBV7-2 and TRBJ2-3, with 11 nucleotides matching TRBD2. The CDR3 spans 15 residues. The V segment lost 5 bases and the J segment 2 bases; nucleotides outside the gene matches: 3. The germline V gene encodes CDR1 SGHTA and CDR2 FQGNSA. The CDR3 loop reads CASSKLAGVTDTQYF. For the CDR3, the DNA is TGTGCCAGCAGCAAACTAGCGGGAGTCACAGATACGCAGTATTTT.

The genes are TRBV4-2 and TRBJ1-2; TRBD1 matches at 7 bases. This CDR3 comprises 19 residues. V gave up 0 bases and J gave up 5 bases; unmatched junction bases: 18. Germline loops: CDR1 LGHNA, CDR2 YNFKEQ. CDR3 bases: TGTGCCAGCAGCCAAGATTTCGGGGTACACGGGACAGACCCATATGGCTACACCTTC. This sequence encodes CASSQDFGVHGTDPYGYTF.

V gene TRBV6-5 combines with J gene TRBJ2-5; D may match TRBD1 or TRBD2 (5 bases each). V was cut by 6 bases and J by 7 bases, with 18 bases left in between. Germline lookup yields CDR1 MNHEY and CDR2 SVGAGI. The CDR3 sequence is 14 residues long. This chain's CDR3 is CASRGPGRQGTQYF. As DNA, the CDR3 is TGTGCCAGCAGGGGACCGGGACGTCAGGGGACCCAGTACTTC.

This chain joins TRBV13 and TRBJ2-2; D tentatively fits TRBD1 or TRBD2 (5 bases each). Germline CDR1 PRHDT, CDR2 FYEKMQ (reference sequence). V was pared by 4 bases and J by 4 bases, with 19 bases between. The CDR3 has 17 residues. The CDR3 here is CASSYYLREPGTGELFF. For the CDR3, the DNA is TGTGCCAGCAGCTACTACCTCAGGGAGCCTGGCACCGGGGAGCTGTTTTTT. The whole variable domain, remainder taken from reference TRBV13 and TRBJ2-2, is AAGVIQSPRHLIKEKRETATLKCYPIPRHDTVYWYQQGPGQDPQFLISFYEKMQSDKGSIPDRFSAQQFSDYHSELNMSSLELGDSALYFCASSYYLREPGTGELFFGEGSRLTVL.